These T cell receptor beta chains were read from a single sample in a study of blood T cell repertoires in COVID-19. Here immunoSEQ multiplex PCR was the method, and the copy in TCRdb shows in-frame clones only, minus some. Of 150,000 to 200,000 clones listed, approximately 84% are singletons. Sequencing was performed on peripheral blood. All receptors derive from a human donor with acute or convalescent COVID-19. The donor label of this sample is uncertain. CDR3s include the opening cysteine and the closing phenylalanine or tryptophan. The order of the fields is CDR3 DNA, CDR3 protein, V gene, J gene, D gene, clone size. A D gene is named only where the DNA matches it firmly. Clone size is shown for a subset of rows, as once, few, many or a class of expanded clone.

cdr3_nt: TGTGCCAGCAGGGCCCGGGACAGGGGGCGAGAGACCCAGTACTTC; cdr3_aa: CASRARDRGRETQYF; v_call: TRBV6-6; j_call: TRBJ2-5; d_call: TRBD1; clone_size: once
cdr3_nt: TGTGCCAGCAGCCGGGGACTGCTGAACACCGGGGAGCTGTTTTTT; cdr3_aa: CASSRGLLNTGELFF; v_call: TRBV11-2; j_call: TRBJ2-2; d_call: .; clone_size: .
cdr3_nt: TGTGCCAGCAGCGTAGAAGGGAGCTCCTACGAGCAGTACTTC; cdr3_aa: CASSVEGSSYEQYF; v_call: TRBV9; j_call: TRBJ2-7; d_call: .; clone_size: .
cdr3_nt: TGTGCCAGCAGCTTCGGGCAGGGGAACACTGAAGCTTTCTTT; cdr3_aa: CASSFGQGNTEAFF; v_call: TRBV7-9; j_call: TRBJ1-1; d_call: .; clone_size: .
cdr3_nt: TGTGCCTCCCAGGCCGGGGGGAACTACAATGAGCAGTTCTTC; cdr3_aa: CASQAGGNYNEQFF; v_call: TRBV30; j_call: TRBJ2-1; d_call: TRBD2; clone_size: .
cdr3_nt: TGCAGCGTTGGAGGGGGTAATGAAAAACTGTTTTTT; cdr3_aa: CSVGGGNEKLFF; v_call: TRBV29-1; j_call: TRBJ1-4; d_call: .; clone_size: .
cdr3_nt: TGTGCCAGCAGCCAAGAAGGGGGCAGCGAAAAACTGTTTTTT; cdr3_aa: CASSQEGGSEKLFF; v_call: TRBV14; j_call: TRBJ1-4; d_call: TRBD1; clone_size: .
cdr3_nt: TGTGCCAGCAGCCAAGGGGCTACACAAGAGACCCAGTACTTC; cdr3_aa: CASSQGATQETQYF; v_call: TRBV3-1/TRBV3-2; j_call: TRBJ2-5; d_call: .; clone_size: .
cdr3_nt: TGCGCCAGCAGCTTGGGGACAGGGGTTGGCTACAATGAGCAGTTCTTC; cdr3_aa: CASSLGTGVGYNEQFF; v_call: TRBV5-1; j_call: TRBJ2-1; d_call: TRBD1; clone_size: few
cdr3_nt: TGTGCCAGTGGCCTTTCGGGGGGGCTTAGCACAGATACGCAGTATTTT; cdr3_aa: CASGLSGGLSTDTQYF; v_call: TRBV19; j_call: TRBJ2-3; d_call: TRBD2; clone_size: once
cdr3_nt: TGTGCCAGCAGCTTGGGGACTTTTCAAGAGACCCAGTACTTC; cdr3_aa: CASSLGTFQETQYF; v_call: TRBV5-4; j_call: TRBJ2-5; d_call: .; clone_size: few
cdr3_nt: TGTGCCAGCAGTCCGGTGAATGGCTACACCTTC; cdr3_aa: CASSPVNGYTF; v_call: TRBV2; j_call: TRBJ1-2; d_call: .; clone_size: .
cdr3_nt: TGTGCCAGCAGCTCCGGGGGGGGCAATCAGCCCCAGCATTTT; cdr3_aa: CASSSGGGNQPQHF; v_call: TRBV5-4; j_call: TRBJ1-5; d_call: .; clone_size: few
cdr3_nt: TGTGCCAGCAGCTCACCCGGTAATAGGGACAGATCGGATGGCTACACCTTC; cdr3_aa: CASSSPGNRDRSDGYTF; v_call: TRBV5-4; j_call: TRBJ1-2; d_call: TRBD1; clone_size: .
cdr3_nt: TGTGCCAGCTCGACAGGGCCGGGGGCCAAAAACATTCAGTACTTC; cdr3_aa: CASSTGPGAKNIQYF; v_call: TRBV25-1; j_call: TRBJ2-4; d_call: TRBD1; clone_size: once
cdr3_nt: TGTGCCAGCAGATTAGCGGAGATAACAGATACGCAGTATTTT; cdr3_aa: CASRLAEITDTQYF; v_call: TRBV2; j_call: TRBJ2-3; d_call: .; clone_size: .
cdr3_nt: TGTGCCAGTAGTATCGGGACAGGCCCCAAAAACATTCAGTACTTC; cdr3_aa: CASSIGTGPKNIQYF; v_call: TRBV19; j_call: TRBJ2-4; d_call: TRBD1; clone_size: .
cdr3_nt: TGTGCCTGGAGTCCGGGCGGAGGATATCATGGCTACACCTTC; cdr3_aa: CAWSPGGGYHGYTF; v_call: TRBV30; j_call: TRBJ1-2; d_call: .; clone_size: .